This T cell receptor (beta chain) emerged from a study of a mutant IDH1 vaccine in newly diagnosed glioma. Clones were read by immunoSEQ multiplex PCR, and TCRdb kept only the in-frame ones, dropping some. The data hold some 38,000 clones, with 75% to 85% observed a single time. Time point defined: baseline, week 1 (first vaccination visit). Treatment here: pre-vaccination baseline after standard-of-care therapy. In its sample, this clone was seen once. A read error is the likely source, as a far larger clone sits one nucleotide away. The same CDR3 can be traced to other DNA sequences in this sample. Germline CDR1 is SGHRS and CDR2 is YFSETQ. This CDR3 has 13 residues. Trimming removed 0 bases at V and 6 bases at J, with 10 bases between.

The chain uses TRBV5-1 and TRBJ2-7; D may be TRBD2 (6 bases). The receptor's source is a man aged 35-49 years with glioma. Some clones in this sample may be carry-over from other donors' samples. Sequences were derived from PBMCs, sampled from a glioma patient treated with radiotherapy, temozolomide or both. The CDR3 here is CASSLGLEGEQYF. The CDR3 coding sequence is TGCGCCAGCAGCTTGGGCCTGGAGGGCGAGCAGTACTTC.